The rows below give T cell receptor beta chains drawn from one sample of a study of T cell clonotyping in hematopoietic cell transplantation. Some clones are missing from TCRdb's copy, which holds only in-frame ones; the method was immunoSEQ multiplex PCR. The table has about 7,400 clones, 70% to 90% seen once; the top ten hold about 7.1%. The source material was peripheral blood mononuclear cells, sampled before stem cell transplant. These receptors were collected from a man in his sixties with acute myeloid leukemia. Some clones in this sample may be carry-over from other donors' samples. The CDR3 runs from the conserved cysteine through the conserved F or W. Clone size is not always given. Where it is, it says once, few, many or a class for expanded clones.

TRBV2	TRBJ2-3	NA	CASINPPDTQYF
TRBV4-1	TRBJ1-1	once	CASSQADYNLLGEAFF
TRBV4-2	TRBJ1-2	NA	CASSQGGAKWVQPNYGYTF
TRBV27	TRBJ2-1	NA	CASRNRVGNNEQFF
TRBV30	TRBJ2-7	NA	CAWSFWDITYEQYF
TRBV5-1	TRBJ1-1	NA	CASSLNNRGFGTEAFF
TRBV27	TRBJ1-2	NA	CASSTAPINYGYTF
TRBV30	TRBJ1-3	NA	CAWSATLRYTIYF
TRBV2	TRBJ2-1	NA	CASRTISSSNEQFF
TRBV2	TRBJ2-7	NA	CACSATSGLTSLGEQYF
TRBV5-1	TRBJ1-2	NA	CASSLGPGGGYGYTF
TRBV6-6	TRBJ2-5	once	CASSYPGSTKETQYF
TRBV29-1	TRBJ1-4	NA	CSVELGGKLFF
TRBV5-1	TRBJ2-3	once	CASSFPSESTQYF
TRBV9	TRBJ2-3	few	CASSAPPGLAGGPTDTQYF
TRBV19	TRBJ1-5	NA	CASKRAAGGPGRNQPQHF
TRBV2	TRBJ2-1	NA	CASSDLFRGAEQFF
TRBV5-1	TRBJ1-2	NA	CASSFTGQGGGDGYTF
TRBV5-6	TRBJ2-7	NA	CASRLRRWGQEVYEQYF
TRBV7-9	TRBJ2-2	NA	CASSLVWRGQLMTGELFF
TRBV7-2	TRBJ2-3	NA	CASSPRTGGTDTQYF
TRBV4-1	TRBJ2-6	once	CASSPRGRGIFSGANVLTF
TRBV6-5	TRBJ2-3	NA	CASSYSVGTDTQYF
TRBV6-1	TRBJ1-5	once	CASSEAGQLYSNQPQHF
TRBV27	TRBJ2-6	NA	CASSLSRQGVVSGANVLTF
TRBV11-3	TRBJ2-6	NA	CASSLVRDRISSGANVLTF
TRBV2	TRBJ2-1	NA	CASWSLSRGSYNEQFF
TRBV10-1	TRBJ1-5	NA	CASSPGWQPQHF
TRBV11-2	TRBJ2-5	NA	CASSPSGLAETQYF
TRBV27	TRBJ1-1	NA	CASRTRGLNTEAFF
TRBV6-1	TRBJ2-1	NA	CASKRGPHNEQFF
TRBV27	TRBJ2-5	NA	CASSFSTETVLETQYF
TRBV2	TRBJ2-5	once	CAIATRGVGLAQYF
TRBV14	TRBJ1-1	NA	CASSQDLGLSAEAFF
TRBV30	TRBJ2-3	NA	CAWSHALATDTQYF
TRBV28	TRBJ2-5	NA	CASGPSGLASQETQYF
TRBV28	TRBJ1-3	NA	CASPPNGVPSGNTIYF
TRBV7-2	TRBJ1-3	NA	CASSPRQTITGSGNTIYF
TRBV20-1	TRBJ2-3	NA	CSATSTNTQYF
TRBV5-5	TRBJ2-3	NA	CASSPLAERSTDTQYF